This T cell receptor (beta chain) was identified during a study of T-cell reconstitution after alpha-beta-depleted transplantation in children. The study's findings and limits: The origin of alpha-beta T cells about two months after transplant was reportedly several hundred expanded graft clones. Surviving recipient T cells and intrathymic progenitors accounted for some patients' high TCRbeta diversity at day 60. Most T-cell counts and diversity one year after the transplant came from T cells that were newly produced.

Trimming removed 4 bases at V and 5 bases at J, with 12 bases between. The CDR3 covers 12 residues. Germline V CDR1 and CDR2: SQVTM, ANQGSEA. Unique molecular identifiers were incorporated into the prepared TCRbeta library. One entry per CDR3 protein, called by TCRdb with MiXCR from the PCR reads. The sample lists roughly 120,000 distinct CDR3 sequences, about 23% occurring once. This clonotype came up many times. Antigen: not known. The chain recombines TRBV29-1 with TRBJ2-7, with TRBD1 as a possible D gene (5 bases). The source of this sequence is a male patient under 10 years old who had a stem cell transplant for chronic granulomatous disease, so the T cells may come from the graft donor. This specimen consisted of PBMCs, mostly from graft donor cells, obtained 180 days after TCRalphabeta/CD19-depleted stem cell transplant. The CDR3 loop is CSVGKGIHEQYF. CDR3 in DNA: TGCAGCGTTGGGAAGGGGATCCACGAGCAGTACTTC.